The 13 T cell receptor beta chains presented below share a single source sample, sequenced in a study of OX40 agonist ivuxolimab in advanced cancers. Profiling relied on immunoSEQ multiplex PCR, and the TCRdb table lists in-frame clones only, not all of them. The table has around 45,000 clones, 80% seen once. Sequencing used CD4+ or CD8+ T cells sorted from blood, obtained in a trial of the OX40 agonist ivuxolimab. The receptor set was obtained from an adult with an advanced solid tumor such as melanoma, head and neck, liver or kidney cancer.

Concerning this clone: The identical CDR3 is also encoded by other nucleotide sequences in the sample. The J gene is TRBJ2-5, the V gene TRBV30; TRBD2 agrees at 11 bases. Germline V CDR1 and CDR2: GTSNPN, SVGIG (reference sequence). The CDR3 is made up of 14 amino acids. V shed 5 bases, J shed 1 base, and the junction held 3 bases outside the gene matches. The CDR3 sequence: CAWRLAGSQETQYF. As DNA, the CDR3 is TGTGCCTGGCGACTAGCGGGGTCCCAAGAGACCCAGTACTTC.

This chain connects TRBV7-2 to TRBJ2-1, with 10 nucleotides matching TRBD2. J lost 6 bases, V lost 0 bases, and 5 bases had no gene match. CDR1 SGHTA and CDR2 FQGNSA come from the germline V gene. This CDR3 comprises 16 residues. The CDR3 spells CASSLAGLAGVNEQFF. In DNA, the CDR3 is TGTGCCAGCAGCTTAGCAGGGCTAGCGGGAGTCAATGAGCAGTTCTTC.

The gene calls are TRBV2 and TRBJ1-4; no definite D call. This CDR3 is 13 amino acids long. Trimming took 1 base from V and 8 from J, leaving 8 bases between them. CDR1 SNHLY and CDR2 FYNNEI come from the germline V gene. CDR3: CASSEGLGEKLFF. The CDR3 coding sequence is TGTGCCAGCAGTGAAGGTTTGGGCGAAAAACTGTTTTTT.

The J gene is TRBJ2-1, the V gene TRBV11-3, with 10 bases lining up with TRBD1. The CDR3 totals 17 residues. After removal of 2 bases from V and 6 bases from J, the junction contained 10 bases not matched to a gene. The V gene's germline CDR1 is SGHNT and CDR2 YENEEA. This chain's CDR3 is CASSLFPGQGTINEQFF. Here the CDR3 DNA reads TGTGCCAGCAGCTTATTTCCGGGACAGGGGACTATCAATGAGCAGTTCTTC.

V gene TRBV27 combines with J gene TRBJ2-2; no clear D. The ends were cut back, 4 bases at V and 0 bases at J, with 9 bases in the middle. CDR1 and CDR2 from the germline V gene are MNHEY and SMNVEV (reference sequence). The CDR3 has 15 residues. CDR3 DNA sequence: TGTGCCAGCAGTTCAAGACACGCGAACACCGGGGAGCTGTTTTTT. This translates into CASSSRHANTGELFF.

The CDR3 nucleotides are TGTGCCAGCAGCACCATGGGAGATACGCAGTATTTT. It encodes CASSTMGDTQYF. The chain joins TRBV6-5 to TRBJ2-3, with unresolved D. Germline loops: CDR1 MNHEY, CDR2 SVGAGI. Deletions cut 6 bases from V and 5 bases from J, with 9 bases between. The length of the CDR3 is 12 residues.

In nucleotides, the CDR3 is TGTGCCAGCCTTGAAGAGGCGAGAGGTCTACGTCGGCCAAGCTCCTACGAGCAGTACTTC. Amino acid sequence: CASLEEARGLRRPSSYEQYF. V and J are TRBV27 and TRBJ2-7, with unresolved D. The CDR3 extends over 20 amino acids. Germline CDR1 MNHEY, CDR2 SMNVEV (reference sequence). V dropped 8 bases and J dropped 0 bases, with 32 bases sitting between them.

The chain links TRBV28 to TRBJ2-2; TRBD2 is a possible D gene (5 bases). Trimming cost V 2 bases and J 1 base, with 11 bases left between them. This CDR3 has 16 residues. Germline V gene lookup returns CDR1 MDHEN and CDR2 SYDVKM. The CDR3 spells CASSLNIGGNTGELFF. The CDR3 nucleotides are TGTGCCAGCAGTTTAAACATAGGAGGGAACACCGGGGAGCTGTTTTTT.

V usage is TRBV19 and J usage is TRBJ1-2; maybe TRBD1 (6 bases). V was clipped by 6 bases and J by 5 bases, with 13 bases between them. Germline V gene sequence: CDR1 LNHDA, CDR2 SQIVND (reference sequence). The CDR3 has 13 amino acids. In DNA form, the CDR3 reads TGTGCCAGTAGGCTGGACAGTCGTTATGGCTACACCTTC. Translated, it gives CASRLDSRYGYTF.

The chain carries TRBV21-1 and TRBJ2-3; the tabulated D call, TRBD2, remains unverified against the DNA. TRBV21-1 is reported as a pseudogene. The CDR3 loop spans 14 amino acids. For the CDR3, the DNA is TGTGCCAGCAGCAGCGAGGAGTGCACAGATACGCAGTATTTT. It encodes CASSSEECTDTQYF.

Only one count was recorded for this clone. J is TRBJ2-7 and V is TRBV30; 9 nucleotides align to TRBD1. From germline, CDR1 is GTSNPN and CDR2 SVGIG (reference sequence). The CDR3 sequence is 15 residues long. Losses at the gene ends were 3 bases for V and 4 bases for J; bases not matched to a gene: 10. The CDR3 sequence is CAWSYDPGQGYEQYF. The DNA for the CDR3 is TGTGCCTGGAGCTATGATCCGGGACAGGGTTACGAGCAGTACTTC.

The V gene is TRBV5-5, the J gene TRBJ2-2; 8 nucleotides line up with TRBD1. The V segment lost 6 bases and the J segment 4 bases; nucleotides outside the gene matches: 8. Germline loops: CDR1 SGHKS, CDR2 YYEKEE (reference sequence). This CDR3 has 15 amino acids. CDR3 nucleotides: TGTGCCAGCAACCCAACGGGACAGGCCACCGGGGAGCTGTTTTTT. This codes for CASNPTGQATGELFF.

This clone was recorded once. The genes are TRBV7-9 and TRBJ1-4; no clear D. The CDR3 contains 13 residues. Germline CDR1 reads SEHNR; CDR2 reads FQNEAQ (reference sequence). V was shortened by 1 base and J by 8 bases, with 8 bases between the two germline ends. The CDR3 loop is CASSLGGWEKLFF. CDR3 bases: TGTGCCAGCAGCTTAGGAGGATGGGAAAAACTGTTTTTT.